This T cell receptor (beta chain) appears in the sequencing data of a study of spatial heterogeneity in lung cancer. General observations from the study: Tumors with more nonsynonymous mutations had more expanded intratumoral alpha and beta TCRs.

The time point is: sample taken at primary tumor resection. Each CDR3 protein gets one entry after TCRdb re-called the 5' RACE reads with MiXCR. The table shows over 900 distinct CDR3 sequences, with around 3.9% occurring only once. The CDR3 contains 17 residues. With 0 bases clipped from V and 7 bases from J, the junction kept 11 bases outside the gene matches. CDR1 is KGHSH and CDR2 is LQKENI in the germline V gene. By share, this clonotype ranks as medium-sized. The antigen remains undetermined. Sequenced material: lung tumor tissue, taken at surgery. The rearrangement links TRBV18 to TRBJ2-5, with 10 bases identical to TRBD1. This receptor was taken from a male donor with early-stage non-small cell lung cancer. CDR3 DNA sequence: TGTGCCAGCTCACCACCGATGGGACAGGGGACTCATGGGACCCAGTACTTC. Protein product: CASSPPMGQGTHGTQYF.